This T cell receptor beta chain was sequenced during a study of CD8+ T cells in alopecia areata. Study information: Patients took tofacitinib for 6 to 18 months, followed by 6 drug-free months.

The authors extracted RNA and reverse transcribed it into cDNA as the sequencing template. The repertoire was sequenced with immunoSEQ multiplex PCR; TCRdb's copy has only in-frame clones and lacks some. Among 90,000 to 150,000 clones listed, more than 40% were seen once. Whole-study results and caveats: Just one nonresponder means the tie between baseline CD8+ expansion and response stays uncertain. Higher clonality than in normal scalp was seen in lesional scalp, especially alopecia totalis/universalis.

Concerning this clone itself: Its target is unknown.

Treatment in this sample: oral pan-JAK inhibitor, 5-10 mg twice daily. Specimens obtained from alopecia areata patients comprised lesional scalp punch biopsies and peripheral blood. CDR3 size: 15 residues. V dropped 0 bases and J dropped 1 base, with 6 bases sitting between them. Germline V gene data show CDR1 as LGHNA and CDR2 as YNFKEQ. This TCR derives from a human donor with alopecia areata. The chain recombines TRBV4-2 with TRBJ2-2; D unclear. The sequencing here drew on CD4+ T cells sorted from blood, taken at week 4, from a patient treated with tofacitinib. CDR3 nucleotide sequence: TGTGCCAGCAGCCAAGATGTCGGGAACACCGGGGAGCTGTTTTTT. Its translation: CASSQDVGNTGELFF.